The T cell receptor beta chain under discussion was sequenced for a study of regulatory dendritic cells for organ transplantation. Study details: On day 6, the dendritic cells were exposed to LPS.

Clones were read by immunoSEQ multiplex PCR, and TCRdb kept only the in-frame ones, dropping some. The table lists some 18,000 clones, roughly 80% of them singletons. CFSE-labeled sorted T cells met regulatory or mature dendritic cells for more than four days. Comment on this clone: Its antigen is undetermined.

The V and J ends lost 1 base and 6 bases respectively, with 9 bases between them. The CDR3 consists of 14 residues. CDR1 and CDR2 from the germline V gene are LGHNA and YNFKEQ. V is TRBV4-2 and J is TRBJ2-2, with D unclear. The sample consisted of memory CD4+ T cells from blood cultured with regulatory dendritic cells. Subset meaning: CD45RO+ memory T cells. The clonotype was recovered from a human donor in good health. In DNA, the CDR3 is TGTGCCAGCAGCCAAGGGCGAACAGCCGGGGAGCTGTTTTTT. Translating it yields CASSQGRTAGELFF.